This TCR beta chain was captured by sequencing in a study of cytomegalovirus exposure and HLA in healthy donors. Study-wide context: 81% of roughly 430 genotyped donors fell in the Caucasian-associated ancestry cluster.

Study-wide results and caveats: Presence/absence analysis assumed near-uniform sequencing depth across donors. The productive fraction for most TCR beta V segments was about 90% or about 30% in an earlier analysis. When a later analysis was performed, an Asian-associated ancestry cluster reportedly had fewer N-insertions than the 666-donor mean.

13 Jbeta primers and 60 Vbeta primers were used for the PCR. TCRdb's table, derived via immunoSEQ multiplex PCR, lists solely in-frame clones and lacks some. The repertoire table contains some 110,000 clones. V was cut by 6 bases and J by 0 bases, with 8 bases left in between. Looked up from germline, CDR1 is KGHSH and CDR2 is LQKENI. The CDR3 runs to 13 residues. A remark on this clone: The antigen remains undetermined. The same CDR3 arises from other DNA sequences in this sample as well.

Sequenced sample: PBMCs. The receptor was isolated from a young man in good health and CMV-seronegative. The chain recombines TRBV18 with TRBJ1-1; D remains ambiguous. In DNA, the CDR3 is TGTGCCAGCTCGCCTACAGTGAACACTGAAGCTTTCTTT. Its translation: CASSPTVNTEAFF.